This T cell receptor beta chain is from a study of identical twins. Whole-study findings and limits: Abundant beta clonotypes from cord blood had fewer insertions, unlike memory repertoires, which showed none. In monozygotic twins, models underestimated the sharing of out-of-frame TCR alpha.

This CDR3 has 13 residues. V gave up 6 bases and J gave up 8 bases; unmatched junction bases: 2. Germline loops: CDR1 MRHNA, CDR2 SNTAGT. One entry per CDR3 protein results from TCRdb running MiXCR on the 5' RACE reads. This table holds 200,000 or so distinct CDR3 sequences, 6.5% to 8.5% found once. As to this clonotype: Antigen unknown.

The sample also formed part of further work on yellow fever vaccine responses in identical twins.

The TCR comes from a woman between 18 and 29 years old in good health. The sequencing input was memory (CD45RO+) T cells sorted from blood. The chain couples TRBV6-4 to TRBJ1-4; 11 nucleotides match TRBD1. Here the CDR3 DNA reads TGTGCCAGCAGGGACAGGGGGCAAGAAAAACTGTTTTTT. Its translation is CASRDRGQEKLFF.